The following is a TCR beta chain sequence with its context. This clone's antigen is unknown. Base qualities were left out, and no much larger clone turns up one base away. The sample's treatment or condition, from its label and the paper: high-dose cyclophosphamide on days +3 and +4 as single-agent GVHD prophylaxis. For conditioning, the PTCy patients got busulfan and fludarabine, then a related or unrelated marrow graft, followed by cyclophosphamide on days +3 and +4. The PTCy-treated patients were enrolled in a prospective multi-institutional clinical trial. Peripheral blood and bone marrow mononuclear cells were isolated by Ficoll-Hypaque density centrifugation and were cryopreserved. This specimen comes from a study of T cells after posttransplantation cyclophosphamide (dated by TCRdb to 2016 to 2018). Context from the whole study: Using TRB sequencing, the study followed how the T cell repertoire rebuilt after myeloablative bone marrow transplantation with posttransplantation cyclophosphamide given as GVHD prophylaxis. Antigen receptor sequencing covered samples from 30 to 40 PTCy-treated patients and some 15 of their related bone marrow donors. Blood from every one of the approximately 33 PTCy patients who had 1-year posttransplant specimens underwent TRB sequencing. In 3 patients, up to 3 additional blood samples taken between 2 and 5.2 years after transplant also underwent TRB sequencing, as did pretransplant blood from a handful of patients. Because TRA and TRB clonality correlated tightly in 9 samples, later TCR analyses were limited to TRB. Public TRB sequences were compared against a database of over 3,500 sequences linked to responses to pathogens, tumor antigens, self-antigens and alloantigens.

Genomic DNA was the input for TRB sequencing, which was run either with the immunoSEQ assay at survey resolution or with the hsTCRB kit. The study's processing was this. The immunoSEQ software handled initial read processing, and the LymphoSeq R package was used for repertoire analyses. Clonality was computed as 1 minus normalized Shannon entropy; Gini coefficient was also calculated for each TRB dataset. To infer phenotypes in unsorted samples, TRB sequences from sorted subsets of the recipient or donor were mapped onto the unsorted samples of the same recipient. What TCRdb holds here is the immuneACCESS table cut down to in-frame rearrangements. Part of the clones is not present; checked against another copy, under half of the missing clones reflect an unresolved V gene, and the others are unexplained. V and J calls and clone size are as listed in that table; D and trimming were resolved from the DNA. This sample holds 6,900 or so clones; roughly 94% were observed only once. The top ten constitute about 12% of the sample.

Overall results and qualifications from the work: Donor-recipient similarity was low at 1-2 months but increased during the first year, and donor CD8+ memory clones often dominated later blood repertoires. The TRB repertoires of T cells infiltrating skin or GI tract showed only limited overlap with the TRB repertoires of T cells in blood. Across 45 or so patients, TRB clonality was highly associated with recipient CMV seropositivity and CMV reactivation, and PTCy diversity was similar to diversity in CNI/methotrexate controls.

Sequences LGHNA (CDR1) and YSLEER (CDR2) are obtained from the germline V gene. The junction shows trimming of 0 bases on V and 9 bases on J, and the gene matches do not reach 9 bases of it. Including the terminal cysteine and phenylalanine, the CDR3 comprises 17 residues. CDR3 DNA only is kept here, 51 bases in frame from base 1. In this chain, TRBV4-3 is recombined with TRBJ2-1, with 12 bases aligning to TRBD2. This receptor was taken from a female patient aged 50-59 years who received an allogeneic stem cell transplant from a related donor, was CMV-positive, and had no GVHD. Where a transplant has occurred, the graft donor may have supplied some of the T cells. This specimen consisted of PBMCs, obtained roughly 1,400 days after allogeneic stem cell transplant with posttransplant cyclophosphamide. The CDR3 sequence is CASSQDPTSGSIGEQFF. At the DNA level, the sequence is TGCGCCAGCAGCCAAGACCCGACTAGCGGGAGTATTGGTGAGCAGTTCTTC.